This T cell receptor beta chain is drawn from a study of follicular helper T cells after annual influenza vaccination. Study overall: For some subjects, blood spans the 2013-2014, 2014-2015 and 2015-2016 annual vaccinations.

The time point is: 2015-2016 season, 7 days after influenza vaccination. No donor had influenza vaccine in the prior 6 months; all lived in the community. Trimming cost V 0 bases and J 5 bases; bases outside gene matches: 4. Germline loops: CDR1 SGDLS, CDR2 YYNGEE. This CDR3 has 17 residues. Data came from immunoSEQ multiplex PCR; TCRdb stores just in-frame clones and leaves some out. Of 650 to 900 clones in the sample, approximately 72% were seen once. The chain links TRBV9 to TRBJ2-2, with TRBD2 matching 13 bases. The clonotype comes from an adult who received the influenza vaccine. The sample here was CXCR5+ CD38+ circulating T follicular helper cells from blood, taken 7 days after influenza vaccination. Subset in this sample: circulating Tfh, non-naive CD4+CXCR5+PD-1+ (ICOS+CD38+ or ICOS-CD38-). CDR3 coding DNA: TGTGCCAGCAGCGTAGCTCAGGGACTAGCGGGGACCGGGGAGCTGTTTTTT. Encoded protein: CASSVAQGLAGTGELFF.